This is a list of T cell receptor beta chains from one sample in a study of blood T cell repertoires in COVID-19. The table came from immunoSEQ multiplex PCR; TCRdb's copy has only in-frame clones and leaves some out. Found here are around 140,000 clones, 84% of them singletons; the top ten hold over 1.1%. Sample: peripheral blood. These receptors were obtained from a man between 60 and 70 years old with acute or convalescent COVID-19. CDR3s include the opening cysteine and the closing phenylalanine or tryptophan. The order of the fields is clone size, V gene, D gene, J gene, CDR3 protein, CDR3 DNA. D genes are given only for firm matches. A clone size is listed for some rows: how often the clone was seen (once, few, many), or a class if it is expanded.

clone_size: NA
v_call: TRBV11-2
d_call: TRBD1
j_call: TRBJ2-2
cdr3_aa: CASSPLGDSWVTGELFF
cdr3_nt: TGTGCCAGCAGCCCACTCGGGGACAGTTGGGTTACCGGGGAGCTGTTTTTT

clone_size: NA
v_call: TRBV12-3/TRBV12-4
d_call: NA
j_call: TRBJ1-1
cdr3_aa: CASRTLNTEAFF
cdr3_nt: TGTGCCAGCAGAACATTGAACACTGAAGCTTTCTTT

clone_size: NA
v_call: TRBV5-4
d_call: TRBD1
j_call: TRBJ1-2
cdr3_aa: CASSTLAGQGAFYGYTF
cdr3_nt: TGTGCCAGCAGCACGCTGGCCGGACAGGGGGCTTTCTATGGCTACACCTTC

clone_size: NA
v_call: TRBV3-1/TRBV3-2
d_call: NA
j_call: TRBJ2-3
cdr3_aa: CASSPWDFTDTQYF
cdr3_nt: TGTGCCAGCAGCCCATGGGACTTCACAGATACGCAGTATTTT

clone_size: NA
v_call: TRBV12-3/TRBV12-4
d_call: NA
j_call: TRBJ1-2
cdr3_aa: CASSSTGKGYTF
cdr3_nt: TGTGCCAGCAGTTCAACAGGGAAGGGCTACACCTTC

clone_size: NA
v_call: TRBV3-1/TRBV3-2
d_call: NA
j_call: TRBJ1-2
cdr3_aa: CASSQADTYGYTF
cdr3_nt: TGTGCCAGCAGCCAAGCGGACACCTATGGCTACACCTTC

clone_size: NA
v_call: TRBV5-4
d_call: TRBD1
j_call: TRBJ2-7
cdr3_aa: CASSWDRSSYEQYF
cdr3_nt: TGTGCCAGCAGTTGGGACAGGTCTTCCTACGAGCAGTACTTC

clone_size: NA
v_call: TRBV19
d_call: NA
j_call: TRBJ2-1
cdr3_aa: CASRNPGVREQFF
cdr3_nt: TGTGCCAGTAGAAATCCAGGGGTTCGAGAGCAGTTCTTC

clone_size: NA
v_call: TRBV19
d_call: TRBD1
j_call: TRBJ2-5
cdr3_aa: CASATRKGAETQYF
cdr3_nt: TGTGCCAGTGCCACGCGTAAGGGGGCTGAGACCCAGTACTTC

clone_size: NA
v_call: TRBV5-1
d_call: TRBD1
j_call: TRBJ2-5
cdr3_aa: CASSALGQSETQYF
cdr3_nt: TGCGCCAGCAGCGCCTTGGGACAGTCGGAGACCCAGTACTTC

clone_size: NA
v_call: TRBV23-1
d_call: TRBD2
j_call: TRBJ2-1
cdr3_aa: CASSQGGGCDEQFF
cdr3_nt: TGCGCCAGCAGTCAAGGGGGAGGGTGTGATGAGCAGTTCTTC

clone_size: NA
v_call: TRBV7-4
d_call: TRBD1
j_call: TRBJ1-5
cdr3_aa: CANPRDRTPYSNQPQHF
cdr3_nt: TGTGCCAACCCCCGGGACAGGACACCGTATAGCAATCAGCCCCAGCATTTT

clone_size: NA
v_call: TRBV6-5
d_call: NA
j_call: TRBJ2-7
cdr3_aa: CASRSTGNPISEQYF
cdr3_nt: TGTGCCAGCAGATCTACCGGGAACCCCATCAGCGAGCAGTACTTC

clone_size: NA
v_call: TRBV9
d_call: NA
j_call: TRBJ2-2
cdr3_aa: CASSVLAYTGELFF
cdr3_nt: TGTGCCAGCAGCGTACTAGCGTACACCGGGGAGCTGTTTTTT

clone_size: NA
v_call: TRBV5-1
d_call: TRBD2
j_call: TRBJ2-3
cdr3_aa: CASSLTGTSGGDTQYF
cdr3_nt: TGCGCCAGCAGCTTGACCGGGACTAGCGGTGGAGATACGCAGTATTTT

clone_size: NA
v_call: TRBV19
d_call: NA
j_call: TRBJ2-2
cdr3_aa: CASTVQGGTGELFF
cdr3_nt: TGTGCCAGTACGGTTCAGGGGGGCACCGGGGAGCTGTTTTTT

clone_size: NA
v_call: TRBV6-5
d_call: TRBD1
j_call: TRBJ1-1
cdr3_aa: CASENRGLTEAFF
cdr3_nt: TGTGCCAGCGAAAACAGGGGGCTCACTGAAGCTTTCTTT

clone_size: NA
v_call: TRBV27
d_call: NA
j_call: TRBJ2-7
cdr3_aa: CASSLRPGHHSSYEQYF
cdr3_nt: TGTGCCAGCAGTTTGCGACCGGGACACCACAGCTCCTACGAGCAGTACTTC

clone_size: NA
v_call: TRBV12-3/TRBV12-4
d_call: TRBD2
j_call: TRBJ2-2
cdr3_aa: CASTRAGAGELFF
cdr3_nt: TGTGCCAGCACCAGAGCGGGAGCCGGGGAGCTGTTTTTT

clone_size: NA
v_call: TRBV5-1
d_call: TRBD2
j_call: TRBJ2-7
cdr3_aa: CASSYRLAGDIEQYF
cdr3_nt: TGCGCCAGCAGCTACCGACTAGCGGGAGACATTGAGCAGTACTTC

clone_size: once
v_call: TRBV5-6
d_call: TRBD2
j_call: TRBJ2-7
cdr3_aa: CASSATSGVYEQYF
cdr3_nt: TGTGCCAGCAGCGCTACTAGCGGGGTCTACGAGCAGTACTTC

clone_size: NA
v_call: TRBV5-4
d_call: NA
j_call: TRBJ1-1
cdr3_aa: CASSPSGGAVTEAFF
cdr3_nt: TGTGCCAGCAGCCCCTCCGGGGGGGCAGTCACTGAAGCTTTCTTT

clone_size: once
v_call: TRBV10-3
d_call: TRBD2
j_call: TRBJ2-7
cdr3_aa: CATIPGLAGAEQYF
cdr3_nt: TGTGCCACGATTCCGGGACTAGCGGGAGCCGAGCAGTACTTC

clone_size: NA
v_call: TRBV4-1
d_call: TRBD1
j_call: TRBJ1-4
cdr3_aa: CASSQLPGTDHEKLFF
cdr3_nt: TGCGCCAGCAGCCAGCTACCCGGGACAGATCATGAAAAACTGTTTTTT

clone_size: few
v_call: TRBV19
d_call: TRBD1
j_call: TRBJ1-5
cdr3_aa: CASRPQGADQPQHF
cdr3_nt: TGTGCCAGTAGACCACAGGGGGCGGATCAGCCCCAGCATTTT

clone_size: NA
v_call: TRBV5-6
d_call: NA
j_call: TRBJ1-4
cdr3_aa: CASSLGAAATNEKLFF
cdr3_nt: TGTGCCAGCAGCTTGGGGGCAGCAGCAACTAATGAAAAACTGTTTTTT

clone_size: few
v_call: TRBV6-6
d_call: NA
j_call: TRBJ2-7
cdr3_aa: CASTAGVSSYEQYF
cdr3_nt: TGTGCCAGCACCGCCGGGGTAAGCTCCTACGAGCAGTACTTC

clone_size: NA
v_call: TRBV29-1
d_call: NA
j_call: TRBJ1-5
cdr3_aa: CSVLGGTGQPQHF
cdr3_nt: TGCAGCGTTCTGGGAGGGACCGGTCAGCCCCAGCATTTT

clone_size: NA
v_call: TRBV30
d_call: NA
j_call: TRBJ1-6
cdr3_aa: CAWRLGTANSPLHF
cdr3_nt: TGTGCCTGGAGACTAGGGACTGCGAATTCACCCCTCCACTTT

clone_size: few
v_call: TRBV7-9
d_call: NA
j_call: TRBJ1-1
cdr3_aa: CASSLAGGDHTEAFF
cdr3_nt: TGTGCCAGCAGCTTAGCCGGAGGCGATCACACTGAAGCTTTCTTT

clone_size: NA
v_call: TRBV2
d_call: TRBD1
j_call: TRBJ2-5
cdr3_aa: CASSPDRGRETQYF
cdr3_nt: TGTGCCAGCAGCCCGGACAGGGGTAGGGAGACCCAGTACTTC

clone_size: few
v_call: TRBV30
d_call: NA
j_call: TRBJ2-7
cdr3_aa: CAWRRDTSSYEQYF
cdr3_nt: TGTGCCTGGAGACGGGACACGAGCTCCTACGAGCAGTACTTC

clone_size: few
v_call: TRBV19
d_call: TRBD2
j_call: TRBJ2-7
cdr3_aa: CASSTPRLTSRTYEQYF
cdr3_nt: TGTGCCAGTAGTACCCCAAGGTTGACTAGCCGTACCTACGAGCAGTACTTC

clone_size: NA
v_call: TRBV19
d_call: TRBD1
j_call: TRBJ2-1
cdr3_aa: CASIGGQKNNEQFF
cdr3_nt: TGTGCCAGTATTGGGGGACAGAAAAACAATGAGCAGTTCTTC

clone_size: few
v_call: TRBV5-4
d_call: TRBD1
j_call: TRBJ1-5
cdr3_aa: CASSLQGSNQPQHF
cdr3_nt: TGTGCCAGCAGCTTACAGGGGAGCAATCAGCCCCAGCATTTT

clone_size: NA
v_call: TRBV6-5
d_call: TRBD1
j_call: TRBJ2-2
cdr3_aa: CASSRTGHTGELFF
cdr3_nt: TGTGCCAGCAGTAGGACAGGGCACACCGGGGAGCTGTTTTTT

clone_size: once
v_call: TRBV7-2
d_call: NA
j_call: TRBJ1-3
cdr3_aa: CASSPTRALRGNTIYF
cdr3_nt: TGTGCCAGCAGCCCGACCAGGGCACTGAGAGGAAACACCATATATTTT

clone_size: NA
v_call: TRBV5-1
d_call: TRBD2
j_call: TRBJ2-1
cdr3_aa: CASSALAGGYEQFF
cdr3_nt: TGCGCCAGCAGCGCTTTAGCGGGAGGATATGAGCAGTTCTTC

clone_size: NA
v_call: TRBV20-1
d_call: NA
j_call: TRBJ1-6
cdr3_aa: CSASRFHNSPLHF
cdr3_nt: TGCAGTGCTAGTCGTTTTCATAATTCACCCCTCCACTTT

clone_size: once
v_call: TRBV14
d_call: NA
j_call: TRBJ1-6
cdr3_aa: CASSHQRSYNSPLHF
cdr3_nt: TGTGCCAGCAGCCACCAGCGCTCCTATAATTCACCCCTCCACTTT

clone_size: once
v_call: TRBV11-2
d_call: TRBD2
j_call: TRBJ2-3
cdr3_aa: CASSLRRGGTDTQYF
cdr3_nt: TGTGCCAGCAGCTTACGGCGGGGGGGCACAGATACGCAGTATTTT

clone_size: NA
v_call: TRBV2
d_call: NA
j_call: TRBJ2-7
cdr3_aa: CASSQGDYEQYF
cdr3_nt: TGTGCCAGCAGTCAAGGAGACTACGAGCAGTACTTC

clone_size: NA
v_call: TRBV9
d_call: TRBD1
j_call: TRBJ1-3
cdr3_aa: CASSLTGASGNTIYF
cdr3_nt: TGTGCCAGCAGCCTGACAGGGGCCTCTGGAAACACCATATATTTT

clone_size: NA
v_call: TRBV9
d_call: TRBD2
j_call: TRBJ2-2
cdr3_aa: CASSRMGTSERTGELFF
cdr3_nt: TGTGCCAGCAGCAGAATGGGGACTAGCGAAAGGACCGGGGAGCTGTTTTTT

clone_size: NA
v_call: TRBV25-1
d_call: TRBD2
j_call: TRBJ2-1
cdr3_aa: CASGLAGTNEQFF
cdr3_nt: TGTGCCAGCGGACTAGCGGGGACCAATGAGCAGTTCTTC

clone_size: NA
v_call: TRBV7-9
d_call: NA
j_call: TRBJ2-7
cdr3_aa: CASSLGQARDEQYF
cdr3_nt: TGTGCCAGCAGCTTAGGACAGGCTCGAGACGAGCAGTACTTC

clone_size: NA
v_call: TRBV6-1
d_call: TRBD2
j_call: TRBJ2-2
cdr3_aa: CASSEISGGPDTGELFF
cdr3_nt: TGTGCCAGCAGTGAAATTAGCGGGGGGCCCGACACCGGGGAGCTGTTTTTT

clone_size: few
v_call: TRBV29-1
d_call: NA
j_call: TRBJ1-1
cdr3_aa: CSVDSTNTEAFF
cdr3_nt: TGCAGCGTGGACAGCACCAACACTGAAGCTTTCTTT

clone_size: once
v_call: TRBV5-1
d_call: NA
j_call: TRBJ2-1
cdr3_aa: CASGLMGGASSYNEQFF
cdr3_nt: TGCGCCAGCGGCTTAATGGGCGGGGCGAGCTCCTACAATGAGCAGTTCTTC